A selection of T cell receptor beta chains follows, all from one sample in a study of shared clonotypes between healthy human individuals. TCRdb keeps only in-frame clones here, not all; method: immunoSEQ multiplex PCR. The table records about 580,000 clones, roughly 98% of them present only once. Sequencing input: naive CD8+ T cells sorted from blood. Receptors were obtained from a man between 25 and 39 years old in good health. CDR3s include the opening cysteine and the closing phenylalanine or tryptophan. The order of the fields is CDR3 protein, CDR3 DNA, D gene, CDR3 length, clone size, V gene, J gene. A D gene is named only where the DNA matches it firmly. Only some rows state a clone size, as once, few, many or a class for expanded clones.

CASSPPLTGVSTEQYF	TGTGCCAGCTCACCACCGCTGACAGGAGTCTCTACCGAGCAGTACTTC	-	16	-	TRBV18	TRBJ2-7
CASSWGGRGYEQYF	TGTGCCAGCAGCTGGGGGGGCAGGGGCTACGAGCAGTACTTC	-	14	-	TRBV11-3	TRBJ2-7
CASSLGRGGYGYTF	TGTGCCAGCAGTTTGGGCAGGGGGGGATATGGCTACACCTTC	TRBD1	14	-	TRBV27	TRBJ1-2
CASSLFASGVYNEQFF	TGTGCCAGCAGCTTATTCGCTAGCGGGGTATACAATGAGCAGTTCTTC	TRBD2	16	-	TRBV7-8	TRBJ2-1
CATRRSNQPQHF	TGTGCCACACGACGGTCCAATCAGCCCCAGCATTTT	-	12	-	TRBV10-3	TRBJ1-5
CASSPWTGPGKETQYF	TGTGCCAGCAGTCCGTGGACAGGTCCCGGGAAAGAGACCCAGTACTTC	TRBD1	16	-	TRBV28	TRBJ2-5
CASSQGGSTEAFF	TGCGCCAGCAGCCAAGGGGGGAGTACTGAAGCTTTCTTT	-	13	once	TRBV5-1	TRBJ1-1
CAISAGTGYSTGELFF	TGTGCCATCAGCGCCGGGACAGGGTATAGCACCGGGGAGCTGTTTTTT	TRBD1	16	-	TRBV10-3	TRBJ2-2
CASSLGQGGNEQFF	TGTGCCAGCAGCCTCGGACAGGGAGGGAATGAGCAGTTCTTC	-	14	-	TRBV5-4	TRBJ2-1
CARSLAWGRTEAFF	TGTGCCAGAAGCTTGGCCTGGGGGCGGACTGAAGCTTTCTTT	-	14	-	TRBV5-3	TRBJ1-1
CASSLRGRNTEAFF	TGTGCCAGCAGCTTGCGGGGACGGAACACTGAAGCTTTCTTT	-	14	-	TRBV5-4	TRBJ1-1
CSVEDPGTPSYEQYF	TGCAGCGTTGAAGACCCCGGGACTCCATCATACGAGCAGTACTTC	-	15	-	TRBV29-1	TRBJ2-7
CASSQDGGLVYGYTF	TGCGCCAGCAGCCAAGACGGGGGGCTGGTCTATGGCTACACCTTC	-	15	-	TRBV4-1	TRBJ1-2
CASSRSVGQGPSSYEQYF	TGCGCCAGCAGCCGTAGTGTGGGACAGGGTCCTAGCTCCTACGAGCAGTACTTC	TRBD1	18	-	TRBV5-1	TRBJ2-7
CAISELRQGPSGTDTQYF	TGTGCCATCAGTGAGTTAAGACAGGGCCCAAGCGGGACAGATACGCAGTATTTT	-	18	-	TRBV10-3	TRBJ2-3
CASSPKAGGSYEQYF	TGTGCCAGCAGTCCTAAAGCGGGAGGCTCCTACGAGCAGTACTTC	TRBD2	15	-	TRBV27	TRBJ2-7
CASSLDSPDSALTNEKLFF	TGTGCCAGCAGCTTAGATTCCCCCGACTCAGCTTTAACTAATGAAAAACTGTTTTTT	-	19	-	TRBV7-6	TRBJ1-4
CASSHGQGDYYEQYF	TGTGCCAGTAGCCATGGACAGGGAGACTACTACGAGCAGTACTTC	TRBD1	15	-	TRBV19	TRBJ2-7
CASSLGGTGYNEQFF	TGTGCCAGCAGCTTAGGCGGGACGGGCTACAATGAGCAGTTCTTC	-	15	-	TRBV7-6	TRBJ2-1
CASSQIPRGGITDTQYF	TGCGCCAGCAGCCAAATTCCACGGGGCGGGATCACAGATACGCAGTATTTT	-	17	-	TRBV4-1	TRBJ2-3